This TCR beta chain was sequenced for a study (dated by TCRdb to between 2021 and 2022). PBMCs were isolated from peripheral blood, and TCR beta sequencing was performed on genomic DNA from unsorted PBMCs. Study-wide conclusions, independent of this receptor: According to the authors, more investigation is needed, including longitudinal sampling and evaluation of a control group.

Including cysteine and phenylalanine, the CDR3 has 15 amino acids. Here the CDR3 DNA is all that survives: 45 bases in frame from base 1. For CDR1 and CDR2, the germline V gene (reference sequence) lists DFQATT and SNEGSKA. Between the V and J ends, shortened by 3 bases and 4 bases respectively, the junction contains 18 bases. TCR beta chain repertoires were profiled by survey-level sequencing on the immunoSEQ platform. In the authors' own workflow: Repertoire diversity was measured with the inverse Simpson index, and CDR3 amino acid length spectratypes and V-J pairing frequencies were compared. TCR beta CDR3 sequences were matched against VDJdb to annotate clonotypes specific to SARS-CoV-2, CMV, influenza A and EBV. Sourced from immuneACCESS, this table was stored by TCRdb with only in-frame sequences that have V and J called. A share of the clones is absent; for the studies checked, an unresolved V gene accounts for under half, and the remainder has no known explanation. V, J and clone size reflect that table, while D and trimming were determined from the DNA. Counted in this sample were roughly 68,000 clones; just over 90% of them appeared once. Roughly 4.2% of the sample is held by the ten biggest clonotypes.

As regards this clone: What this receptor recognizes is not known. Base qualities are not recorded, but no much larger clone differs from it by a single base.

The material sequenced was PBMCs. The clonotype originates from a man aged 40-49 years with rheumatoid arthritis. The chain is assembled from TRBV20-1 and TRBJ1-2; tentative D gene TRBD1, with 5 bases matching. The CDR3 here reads CSASSPGGLGYGYTF. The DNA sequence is TGCAGTGCTAGTTCCCCCGGGGGACTGGGCTATGGCTACACCTTC.